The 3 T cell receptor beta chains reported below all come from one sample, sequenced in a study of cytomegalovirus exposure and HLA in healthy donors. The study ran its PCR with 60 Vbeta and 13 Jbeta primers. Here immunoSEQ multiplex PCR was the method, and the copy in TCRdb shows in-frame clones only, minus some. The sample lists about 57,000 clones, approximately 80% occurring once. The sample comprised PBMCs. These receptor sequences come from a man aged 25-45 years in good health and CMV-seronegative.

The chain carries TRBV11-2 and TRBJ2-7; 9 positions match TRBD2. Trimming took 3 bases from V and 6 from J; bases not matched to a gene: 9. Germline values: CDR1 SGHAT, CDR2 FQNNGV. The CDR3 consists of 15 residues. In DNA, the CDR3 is TGTGCCAGCAGCTTGCATAGCGGGAGAGCCGCCGAGCAGTACTTC. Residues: CASSLHSGRAAEQYF.

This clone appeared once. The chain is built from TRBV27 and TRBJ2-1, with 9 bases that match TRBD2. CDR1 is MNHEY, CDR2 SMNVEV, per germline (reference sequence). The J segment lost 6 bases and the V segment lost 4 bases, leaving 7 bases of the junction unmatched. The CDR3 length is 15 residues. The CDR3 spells CASSSVRTSVNEQFF. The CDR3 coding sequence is TGTGCCAGCAGTTCGGTTAGGACTAGCGTCAATGAGCAGTTCTTC.

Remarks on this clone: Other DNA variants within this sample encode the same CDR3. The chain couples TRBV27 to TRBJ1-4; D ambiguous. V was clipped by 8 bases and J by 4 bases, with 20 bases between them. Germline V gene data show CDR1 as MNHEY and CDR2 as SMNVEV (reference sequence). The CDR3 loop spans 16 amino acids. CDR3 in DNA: TGTGCCAGCGGCCCTCAGGTGGGCAGTTATAATGAAAAACTGTTTTTT. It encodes CASGPQVGSYNEKLFF.